Here is one T cell receptor beta chain with its context. The source of the sample is a study of blood T cell repertoires in COVID-19. In the source study's methods: Nucleated cell counts were estimated from reference gene primer amplification. Profiled with immunoSEQ multiplex PCR; TCRdb holds only in-frame clones, not every one. The DNA was the basis for D and trimming; V, J and clone size are from that table. The table records 50,000 or so clones, about 83% of them present only once. There are 13 residues in the CDR3. Trimming shortened V by 5 bases and J by 9 bases, and 15 bases separated the two germline ends. The germline gives CDR1 SGDLS, CDR2 YYNGEE.

What was sequenced was peripheral blood. The chain uses TRBV9 and TRBJ2-1; D is undetermined. This clonotype was obtained from a man aged 35-49 years with acute or convalescent COVID-19. The DNA of the CDR3 is TGTGCCAGCAGTCGAGTGACATACGGTGAGCAGTTCTTC. Amino acids: CASSRVTYGEQFF. Full variable domain (outside the CDR3, taken from reference TRBV9 and TRBJ2-1): DSGVTQTPKHLITATGQRVTLRCSPRSGDLSVYWYQQSLDQGLQFLIQYYNGEERAKGNILERFSAQQFPDLHSELNLSSLELGDSALYFCASSRVTYGEQFFGPGTRLTVL.